This T cell receptor beta chain comes out of a study of CD8+ T cells in alopecia areata. Study-level background: Each day, treated patients took oral tofacitinib twice, at 5 to 10 mg per dose. Patients remained on tofacitinib for 6 to 18 months and then went 6 months without it. Study-wide results and caveats: Among the 100 top clones, expanded CD8+ clones, like scalp clonality, were significantly decreased by tofacitinib.

Regarding this clone: Its antigen is not known.

TCR sequencing used cDNA made by reverse transcription of extracted RNA. Sequencing used immunoSEQ multiplex PCR; TCRdb keeps in-frame clones, though not all of them. The table shows a few hundred thousand clones, with more than 45% occurring only once. Treatment denoted: oral pan-JAK inhibitor, 5-10 mg twice daily. The CDR3 has 14 residues. V was shortened by 0 bases and J by 4 bases, with 8 bases between the two germline ends. Germline V gives CDR1 SGHRS, CDR2 YFSETQ. Source: CD4+ T cells sorted from blood, taken at week 4, from a patient treated with tofacitinib. The chain uses TRBV5-1 and TRBJ2-1; no clear D. The receptor comes from a human donor with alopecia areata. The CDR3 sequence is CASSLEPSYNEQFF. CDR3 in DNA: TGCGCCAGCAGCTTGGAACCCAGTTACAATGAGCAGTTCTTC.